This TCR beta chain was sequenced for a study of T cell responses to AZD1222 COVID-19 vaccine. Study-level findings and limits: Nearly half of spike-specific TCRs reportedly target unmutated variant regions. It was only a handful of AZD1222 recipients who were seropositive at baseline. Donors were chiefly white British, with a greater number of females, and clonal diversity was perhaps underestimated. The breadth and depth of Spike-specific TCRs increased once two AZD1222 doses had been given.

Concerning this clone itself: The antigen is undetermined.

CDR1 and CDR2 from the germline V gene are SGHTA and FQGNSA. The CDR3 is 18 residues long. V lost 4 bases, J lost 3 bases, and 13 bases stayed unmatched. The assay was immunoSEQ multiplex PCR, and TCRdb's table has in-frame clones only and misses some. The repertoire holds around 110,000 clones, with 70% to 90% as singletons. The clonotype originates from an adult in good health. Sequenced here: peripheral blood, sampled on day 0 of AZD1222 vaccination. The rearrangement uses TRBV7-2 and TRBJ1-5, with 9 bases identical to TRBD1. The CDR3 protein is CASSSLGGTGYHNQPQHF. As DNA, the CDR3 is TGTGCCAGCAGCTCCTTGGGGGGGACAGGGTATCACAATCAGCCCCAGCATTTT.